Below, one TCR beta chain is given with its context. As yet, its antigen is unknown. The length of the CDR3 is 16 residues. Germline-derived CDR1 and CDR2 are SEHNR and FQNEAQ (reference sequence). With 1 base clipped from V and 6 bases from J, the junction kept 5 bases outside the gene matches. Profiled with immunoSEQ multiplex PCR; TCRdb holds only in-frame clones, not every one. The sample lists more than 100,000 clones; roughly 89% were seen once. This specimen comes from a study of T cell responses to AZD1222 COVID-19 vaccine. Study findings and constraints: Regions left unmutated in variants are reportedly the target of nearly half of spike-specific TCRs. Compared with day 0, the breadth and depth of the Spike-specific TCR repertoire rose significantly after two doses of AZD1222.

This clonotype originated in an adult in good health. This chain uses TRBV7-9 with TRBJ2-2; 10 positions agree with TRBD2. The starting material was peripheral blood, obtained on day 0 of AZD1222 vaccination. The CDR3 protein is CASSLVPAGGPGELFF. CDR3 nucleotide sequence: TGTGCCAGCAGCTTAGTTCCAGCGGGAGGGCCCGGGGAGCTGTTTTTT.